This T cell receptor (beta chain) was recorded in a study of T cell clonality in common variable immunodeficiency. This clone was counted only a few times. An end of the junction does not agree with germline; a read error may underlie this. The read ends 3 residues shy of where the CDR3 ends; the end is completed using the germline J gene. The repertoire was sequenced with immunoSEQ multiplex PCR; TCRdb's copy has only in-frame clones and lacks some. The repertoire consists of 40,000 to 65,000 clones, none detected only once. The CDR3 runs 16 residues. Per germline, CDR1 SSHAT and CDR2 FNYEAQ (reference sequence).

V gene TRBV7-7 combines with J gene TRBJ2-2; 8 positions agree with TRBD1. This TCR came from a person between 18 and 75 years old in good health. Material for sequencing was peripheral blood mononuclear cells. CDR3 bases read: TGTGCTAGCAGCTTAGACAGGGGTGGTGGCACCGGGGAG. Its protein is CASSLDRGGGTGE. In full, the CDR3 is CASSLDRGGGTGELFF.